The source of this T cell receptor beta chain is a study of cytomegalovirus exposure and HLA in healthy donors. Study context: Assignment to the Caucasian-associated ancestry cluster applied to around 76% of the approximately 380 genotyped donors.

The CDR3 has 14 amino acids. Trimming stripped 2 bases from V and 1 base from J, with 6 bases between. Germline V lookup: CDR1 SNHLY, CDR2 FYNNEI. The PCR employed 60 Vbeta primers together with 13 Jbeta primers. Method: immunoSEQ multiplex PCR; TCRdb's copy keeps in-frame clones and lacks some. The repertoire holds about 82,000 clones, with 55% to 65% as singletons. The gene calls are TRBV2 and TRBJ1-3; D remains unclear. Specimen: PBMCs. This receptor was identified in a woman aged 40 to 55 in good health and CMV-seropositive. The CDR3 protein is CASSEFTSGNTIYF. The CDR3 DNA sequence: TGTGCCAGCAGTGAATTCACTTCTGGAAACACCATATATTTT.